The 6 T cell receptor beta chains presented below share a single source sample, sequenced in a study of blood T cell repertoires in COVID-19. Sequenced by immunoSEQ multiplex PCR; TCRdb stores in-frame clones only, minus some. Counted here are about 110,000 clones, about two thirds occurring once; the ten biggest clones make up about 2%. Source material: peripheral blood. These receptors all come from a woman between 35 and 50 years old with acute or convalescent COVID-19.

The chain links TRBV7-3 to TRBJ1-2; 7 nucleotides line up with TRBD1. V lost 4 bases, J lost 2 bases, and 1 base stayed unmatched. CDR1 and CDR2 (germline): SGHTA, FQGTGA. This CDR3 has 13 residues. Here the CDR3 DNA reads TGTGCCAGCAGCTCGACAGGGAACTATGGCTACACCTTC. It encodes CASSSTGNYGYTF.

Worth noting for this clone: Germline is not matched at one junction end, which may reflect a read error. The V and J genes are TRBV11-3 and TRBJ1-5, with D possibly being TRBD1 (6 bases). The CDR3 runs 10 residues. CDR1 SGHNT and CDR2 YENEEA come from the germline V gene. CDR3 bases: TGCGTTGAGGGGGATCAGCCCCAGCATTTT. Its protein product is CVEGDQPQHF.

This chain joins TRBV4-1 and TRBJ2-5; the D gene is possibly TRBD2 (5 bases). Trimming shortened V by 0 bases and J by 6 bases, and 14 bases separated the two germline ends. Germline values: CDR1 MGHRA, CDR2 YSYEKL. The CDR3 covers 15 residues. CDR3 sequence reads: CASSQDLSGQKTQYF. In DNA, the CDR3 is TGCGCCAGCAGCCAAGATCTCAGCGGCCAGAAGACCCAGTACTTC.

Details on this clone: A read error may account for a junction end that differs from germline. CDR3: CASSPRTGRSGPPHF. For the CDR3, the DNA is TGTGCCAGCAGCCCCCGGACAGGGAGATCTGGGCCCCCCCACTTT. The chain recombines TRBV28 with TRBJ1-6; 8 bases line up with TRBD1. The CDR3 runs to 15 residues. Germline-derived CDR1 and CDR2 are MDHEN and SYDVKM.

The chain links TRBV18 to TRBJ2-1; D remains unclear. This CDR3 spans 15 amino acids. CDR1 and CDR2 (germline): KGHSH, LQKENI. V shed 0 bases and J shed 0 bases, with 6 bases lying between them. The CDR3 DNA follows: TGTGCCAGCTCACCACCTGTCGGCTCCTACAATGAGCAGTTCTTC. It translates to CASSPPVGSYNEQFF.

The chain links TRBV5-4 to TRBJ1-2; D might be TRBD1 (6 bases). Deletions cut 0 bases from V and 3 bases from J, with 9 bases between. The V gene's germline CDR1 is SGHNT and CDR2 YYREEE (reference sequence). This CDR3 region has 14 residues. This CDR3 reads CASSLDAGDYGYTF. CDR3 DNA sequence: TGTGCCAGCAGCTTGGATGCAGGGGACTATGGCTACACCTTC.